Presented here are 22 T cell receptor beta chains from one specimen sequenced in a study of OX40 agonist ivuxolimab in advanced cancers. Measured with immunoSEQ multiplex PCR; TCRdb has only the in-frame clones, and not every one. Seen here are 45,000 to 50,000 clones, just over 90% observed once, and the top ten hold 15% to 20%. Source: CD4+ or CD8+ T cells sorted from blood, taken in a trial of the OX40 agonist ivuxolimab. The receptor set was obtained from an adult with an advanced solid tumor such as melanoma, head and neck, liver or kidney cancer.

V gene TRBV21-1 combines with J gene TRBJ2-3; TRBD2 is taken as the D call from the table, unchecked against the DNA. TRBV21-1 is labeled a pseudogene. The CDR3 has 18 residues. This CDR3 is CASSERGTSPRSTDTQYF. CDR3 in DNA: TGTGCCAGCAGCGAACGCGGGACTAGCCCCCGAAGCACAGATACGCAGTATTTT.

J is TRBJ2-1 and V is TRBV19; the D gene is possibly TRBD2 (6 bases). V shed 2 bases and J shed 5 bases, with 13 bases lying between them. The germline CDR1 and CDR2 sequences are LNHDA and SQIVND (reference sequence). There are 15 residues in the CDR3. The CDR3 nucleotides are TGTGCCAGTAGTATATGGGTAGCGGATGACAATGAGCAGTTCTTC. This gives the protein CASSIWVADDNEQFF.

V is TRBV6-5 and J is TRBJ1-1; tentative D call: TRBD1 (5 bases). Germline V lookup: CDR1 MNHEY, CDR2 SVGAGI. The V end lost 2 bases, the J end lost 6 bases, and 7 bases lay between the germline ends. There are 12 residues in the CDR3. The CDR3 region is CASSYGGSEAFF. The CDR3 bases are TGTGCCAGCAGTTACGGGGGGTCTGAAGCTTTCTTT.

CDR3 bases: TGTGCCAGTAGTTTTGGGGACAGCTACGAGCAGTACTTC. It translates to CASSFGDSYEQYF. The V call is TRBV19, the J call TRBJ2-7; TRBD1 aligns across 7 bases. V dropped 5 bases and J dropped 3; count of bases not matched to a gene: 4. The V gene's germline CDR1 is LNHDA and CDR2 SQIVND (reference sequence). The CDR3 has 13 residues.

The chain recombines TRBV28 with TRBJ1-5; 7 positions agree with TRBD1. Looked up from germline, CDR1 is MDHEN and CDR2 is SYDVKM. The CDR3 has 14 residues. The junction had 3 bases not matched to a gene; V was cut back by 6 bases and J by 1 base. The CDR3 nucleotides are TGTGCCAGCAGCTGGGACAGAAGCAATCAGCCCCAGCATTTT. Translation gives CASSWDRSNQPQHF. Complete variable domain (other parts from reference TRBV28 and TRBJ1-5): DVKVTQSSRYLVKRTGEKVFLECVQDMDHENMFWYRQDPGLGLRLIYFSYDVKMKEKGDIPEGYSVSREKKERFSLILESASTNQTSMYLCASSWDRSNQPQHFGDGTRLSIL.

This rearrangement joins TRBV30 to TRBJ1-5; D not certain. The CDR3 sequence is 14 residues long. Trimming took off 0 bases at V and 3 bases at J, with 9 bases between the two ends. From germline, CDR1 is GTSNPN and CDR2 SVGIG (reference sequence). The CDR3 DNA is TGTGCCTGGAGTGTCATGGGAAACAATCAGCCCCAGCATTTT. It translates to CAWSVMGNNQPQHF.

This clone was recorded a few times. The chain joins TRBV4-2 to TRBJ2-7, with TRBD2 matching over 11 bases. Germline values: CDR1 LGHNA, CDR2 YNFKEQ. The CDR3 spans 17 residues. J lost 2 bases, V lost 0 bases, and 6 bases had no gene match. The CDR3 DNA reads TGTGCCAGCAGCCAAGAGTCTAGCGGGGGGTCAACCTACGAGCAGTACTTC. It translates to CASSQESSGGSTYEQYF.

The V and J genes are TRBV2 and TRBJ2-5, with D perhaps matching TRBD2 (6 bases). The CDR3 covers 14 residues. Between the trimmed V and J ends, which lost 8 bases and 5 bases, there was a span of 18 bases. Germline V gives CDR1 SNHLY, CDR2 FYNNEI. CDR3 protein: CASGRIGGGETQYF. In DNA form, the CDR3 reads TGTGCCAGCGGACGAATTGGGGGAGGCGAGACCCAGTACTTC.

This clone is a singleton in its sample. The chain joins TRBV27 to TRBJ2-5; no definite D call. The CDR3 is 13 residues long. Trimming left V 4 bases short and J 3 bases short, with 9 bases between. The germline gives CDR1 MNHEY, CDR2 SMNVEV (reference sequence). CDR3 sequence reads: CASSSFTKETQYF. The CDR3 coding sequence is TGTGCCAGCAGTTCCTTTACCAAAGAGACCCAGTACTTC.

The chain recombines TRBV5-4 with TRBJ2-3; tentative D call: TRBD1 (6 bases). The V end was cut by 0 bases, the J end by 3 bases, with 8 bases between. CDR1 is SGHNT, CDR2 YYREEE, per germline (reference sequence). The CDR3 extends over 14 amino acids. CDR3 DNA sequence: TGTGCCAGCAGCTTGGTACAGGGTACAGATACGCAGTATTTT. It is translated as CASSLVQGTDTQYF.

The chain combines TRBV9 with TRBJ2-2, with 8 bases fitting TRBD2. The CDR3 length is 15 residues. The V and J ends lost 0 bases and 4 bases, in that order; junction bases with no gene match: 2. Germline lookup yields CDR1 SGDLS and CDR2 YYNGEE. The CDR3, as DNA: TGTGCCAGCAGCGTAGACGGGAGGGGCACCGGGGAGCTGTTTTTT. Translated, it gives CASSVDGRGTGELFF. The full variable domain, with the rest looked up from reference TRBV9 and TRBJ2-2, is DSGVTQTPKHLITATGQRVTLRCSPRSGDLSVYWYQQSLDQGLQFLIQYYNGEERAKGNILERFSAQQFPDLHSELNLSSLELGDSALYFCASSVDGRGTGELFFGEGSRLTVL.

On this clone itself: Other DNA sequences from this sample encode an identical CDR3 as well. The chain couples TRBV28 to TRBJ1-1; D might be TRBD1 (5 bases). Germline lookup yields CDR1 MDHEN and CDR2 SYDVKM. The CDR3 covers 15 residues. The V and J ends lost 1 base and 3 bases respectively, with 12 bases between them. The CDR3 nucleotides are TGTGCCAGCAGTTTATTGGCAGGGCTAGACACTGAAGCTTTCTTT. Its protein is CASSLLAGLDTEAFF.

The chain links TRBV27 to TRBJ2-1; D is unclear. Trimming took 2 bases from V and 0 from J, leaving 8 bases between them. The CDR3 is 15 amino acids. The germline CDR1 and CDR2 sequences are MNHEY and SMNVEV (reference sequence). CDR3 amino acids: CASSLGGSSYNEQFF. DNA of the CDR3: TGTGCCAGCAGTTTAGGCGGCAGCTCCTACAATGAGCAGTTCTTC.

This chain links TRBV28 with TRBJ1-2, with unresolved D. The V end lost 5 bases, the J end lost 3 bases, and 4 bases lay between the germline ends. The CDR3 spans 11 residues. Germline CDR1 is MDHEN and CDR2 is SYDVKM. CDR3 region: CASSTDYGYTF. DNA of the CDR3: TGTGCCAGCAGTACAGACTATGGCTACACCTTC.

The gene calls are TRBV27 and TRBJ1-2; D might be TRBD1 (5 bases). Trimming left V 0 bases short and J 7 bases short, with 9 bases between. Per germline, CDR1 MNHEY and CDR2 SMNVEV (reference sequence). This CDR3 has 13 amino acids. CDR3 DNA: TGTGCCAGCAGTTTATCTAGTCAGGGTGGCTACACCTTC. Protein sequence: CASSLSSQGGYTF.

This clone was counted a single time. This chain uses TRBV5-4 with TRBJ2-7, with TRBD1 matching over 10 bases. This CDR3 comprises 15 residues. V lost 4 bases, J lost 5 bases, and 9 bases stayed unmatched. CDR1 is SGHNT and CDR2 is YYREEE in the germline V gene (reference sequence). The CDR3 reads CASSPGTGVINEQYF. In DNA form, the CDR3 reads TGTGCCAGCAGCCCTGGGACAGGGGTTATCAACGAGCAGTACTTC.

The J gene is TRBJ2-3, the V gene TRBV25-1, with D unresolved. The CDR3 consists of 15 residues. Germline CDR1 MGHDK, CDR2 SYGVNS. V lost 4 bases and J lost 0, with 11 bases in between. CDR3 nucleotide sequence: TGTGCCAGCAGTGGTGTGTCCTCTAGCACAGATACGCAGTATTTT. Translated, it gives CASSGVSSSTDTQYF.

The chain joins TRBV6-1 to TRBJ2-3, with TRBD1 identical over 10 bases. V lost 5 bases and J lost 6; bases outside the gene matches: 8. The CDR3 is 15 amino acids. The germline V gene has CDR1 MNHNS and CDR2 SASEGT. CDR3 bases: TGTGCCAGCAGTCCGGGACAGGGGTTGGAGGATACGCAGTATTTT. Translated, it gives CASSPGQGLEDTQYF.

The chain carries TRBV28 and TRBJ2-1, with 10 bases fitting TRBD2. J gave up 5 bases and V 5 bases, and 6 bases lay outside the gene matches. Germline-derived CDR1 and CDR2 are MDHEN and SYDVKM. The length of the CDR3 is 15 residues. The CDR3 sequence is CASSQGLALDNEQFF. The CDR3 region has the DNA TGTGCCAGCAGTCAGGGACTAGCGCTAGACAATGAGCAGTTCTTC.

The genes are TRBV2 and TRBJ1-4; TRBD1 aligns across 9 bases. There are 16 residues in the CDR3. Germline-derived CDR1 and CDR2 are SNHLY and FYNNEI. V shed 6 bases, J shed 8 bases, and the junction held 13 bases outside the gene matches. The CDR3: CASSLPRTGTGEKLFF. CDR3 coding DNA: TGTGCCAGCAGCCTGCCGAGAACAGGGACAGGGGAAAAACTGTTTTTT.

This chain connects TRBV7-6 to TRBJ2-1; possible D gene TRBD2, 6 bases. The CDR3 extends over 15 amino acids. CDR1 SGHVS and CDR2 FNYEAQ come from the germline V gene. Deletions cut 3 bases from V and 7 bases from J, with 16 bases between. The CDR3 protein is CASSFRDSHGNEQFF. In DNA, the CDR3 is TGTGCCAGCAGCTTCCGGGACTCGCATGGGAATGAGCAGTTCTTC.

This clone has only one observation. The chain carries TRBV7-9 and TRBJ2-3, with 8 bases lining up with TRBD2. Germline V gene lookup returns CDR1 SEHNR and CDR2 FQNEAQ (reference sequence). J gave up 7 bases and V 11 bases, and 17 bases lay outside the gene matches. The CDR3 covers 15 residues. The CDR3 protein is CALNWASGGPHTQYF. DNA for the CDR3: TGTGCCCTCAACTGGGCCAGCGGGGGCCCACATACGCAGTATTTT.